This T cell receptor (beta chain) emerged from a study of response to subunit inactivated influenza vaccine. This clonotype was counted a few times. Its target is unknown. Notes on the study in general: Authors proposed each seasonal influenza vaccination draws in few new T cells.

TCRdb called the RT-PCR reads again in MiXCR, with one record for every CDR3 protein. The sample records about 650,000 distinct CDR3 sequences, 13% to 15% being singletons. The germline CDR1 and CDR2 sequences are LGHDT and YNNKEL (reference sequence). The CDR3 runs to 13 residues. V trimming: 6 bases; J trimming: 5 bases; junction bases outside the gene matches: 6. Sequenced here: PBMCs from blood, sampled about 14 days before vaccination. The chain uses TRBV3-1 and TRBJ2-5; 7 bases align to TRBD1. The clonotype was recovered from a man in his forties or fifties who received an inactivated influenza vaccine. The CDR3 sequence: CASSHTGEETQYF. In DNA, the CDR3 is TGTGCCAGCAGTCATACAGGGGAGGAGACCCAGTACTTC.